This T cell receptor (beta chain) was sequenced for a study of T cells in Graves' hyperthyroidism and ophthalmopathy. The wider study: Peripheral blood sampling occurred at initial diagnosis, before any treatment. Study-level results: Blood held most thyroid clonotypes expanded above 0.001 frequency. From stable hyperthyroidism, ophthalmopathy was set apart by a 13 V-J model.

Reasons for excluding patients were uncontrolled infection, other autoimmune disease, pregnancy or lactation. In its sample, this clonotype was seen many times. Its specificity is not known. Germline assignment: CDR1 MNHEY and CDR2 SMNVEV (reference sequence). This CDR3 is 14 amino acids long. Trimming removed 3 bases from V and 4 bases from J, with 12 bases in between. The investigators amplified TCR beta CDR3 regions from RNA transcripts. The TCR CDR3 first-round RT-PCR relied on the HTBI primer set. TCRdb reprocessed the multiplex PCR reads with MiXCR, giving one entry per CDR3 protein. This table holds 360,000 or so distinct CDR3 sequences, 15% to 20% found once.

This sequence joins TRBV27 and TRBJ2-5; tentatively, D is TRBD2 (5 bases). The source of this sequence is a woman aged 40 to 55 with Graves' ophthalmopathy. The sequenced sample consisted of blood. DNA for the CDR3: TGTGCCAGCAGTTTCGGGGTTGGAGGAGAGACCCAGTACTTC. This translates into CASSFGVGGETQYF.